This is a list of T cell receptor beta chains from one sample in a study of blood T cell repertoires in COVID-19. Measured with immunoSEQ multiplex PCR; TCRdb has only the in-frame clones, and not every one. The table has roughly 160,000 clones, roughly 83% seen once; the top ten hold 13%. What was sequenced was PBMCs or T cells enriched from blood (not recorded which). Every receptor here comes from a woman aged 60-70 years who had recovered from COVID-19. Each CDR3 is given with its conserved first and last residue. D genes are given only for firm matches. A clone size is listed for some rows: how often the clone was seen (once, few, many), or a class if it is expanded.

cdr3_aa	cdr3_nt	v_call	clone_size	d_call	j_call
CASSWGQGVYGYTF	TGTGCCAGCAGTTGGGGACAGGGGGTCTATGGCTACACCTTC	TRBV6-5	once	TRBD1	TRBJ1-2
CASKRTSNQPQHF	TGTGCCAGCAAACGGACATCTAATCAGCCCCAGCATTTT	TRBV6-5	.	.	TRBJ1-5
CASSLAGGRGDTQYF	TGTGCCAGCAGCTTGGCGGGGGGGCGGGGAGATACGCAGTATTTT	TRBV7-2	.	TRBD2	TRBJ2-3
CASSVDRGNTDTQYF	TGTGCCAGCAGCGTCGACAGGGGCAACACAGATACGCAGTATTTT	TRBV5-6	.	TRBD1	TRBJ2-3
CAWSYREMKPQHF	TGTGCCTGGTCTTACAGGGAAATGAAGCCCCAGCATTTT	TRBV30	few	.	TRBJ1-5
CASSLTASSGNTIYF	TGTGCCAGCAGCTTGACAGCGAGCTCTGGAAACACCATATATTTT	TRBV7-9	.	.	TRBJ1-3
CASSPGPGEGYTF	TGCGCCAGCAGCCCAGGTCCGGGGGAAGGCTACACCTTC	TRBV5-1	.	.	TRBJ1-2
CASSTLAGGGDTQYF	TGTGCCAGCAGCACCCTAGCGGGGGGCGGGGATACGCAGTATTTT	TRBV9	.	TRBD2	TRBJ2-3
CASRPTGKETQYF	TGTGCCAGCAGACCTACAGGGAAAGAGACCCAGTACTTC	TRBV7-2	.	.	TRBJ2-5
CASEGTGRSPLHF	TGTGCCAGCGAGGGGACAGGGAGGTCACCCCTCCACTTT	TRBV3-1/TRBV3-2	.	TRBD1	TRBJ1-6
CASKTGLASHEQYF	TGTGCCAGCAAAACGGGACTAGCGTCCCACGAGCAGTACTTC	TRBV27	once	TRBD2	TRBJ2-7
CASSRGSGEKLFF	TGTGCCAGCAGTAGGGGGTCGGGGGAAAAACTGTTTTTT	TRBV6-5	.	.	TRBJ1-4
CASSLEQGSYGYTF	TGTGCCAGCTCACTTGAACAGGGGTCCTATGGCTACACCTTC	TRBV18	few	TRBD1	TRBJ1-2
CASSLDQGMNTEAFF	TGTGCCAGCAGCTTAGATCAGGGAATGAACACTGAAGCTTTCTTT	TRBV7-9	.	.	TRBJ1-1
CASRQNPGDRGNYGYTF	TGTGCCAGCAGACAAAACCCGGGGGACAGGGGAAACTATGGCTACACCTTC	TRBV2	.	TRBD1	TRBJ1-2
CASSLNRGNEKLFF	TGTGCCAGCAGCTTAAACAGGGGAAATGAAAAACTGTTTTTT	TRBV11-2	.	TRBD1	TRBJ1-4
CASSLGGSRVRELFF	TGTGCCAGCAGCTTAGGGGGTAGCAGGGTGAGGGAGCTGTTTTTT	TRBV11-2	few	.	TRBJ2-2
CASSVGGGEGTEAFF	TGTGCCAGCAGCGTAGGGGGAGGGGAGGGCACTGAAGCTTTCTTT	TRBV9	.	.	TRBJ1-1
CATSGQGVNQPQHF	TGTGCCACCAGTGGGCAGGGGGTCAATCAGCCCCAGCATTTT	TRBV24-1	.	TRBD1	TRBJ1-5
CASSLSRGLGYTF	TGTGCCAGCAGTTTATCGCGGGGCCTTGGCTACACCTTC	TRBV28	.	.	TRBJ1-2
CASSRTGAGTEAFF	TGTGCCAGCAGCCGTACAGGGGCGGGCACTGAAGCTTTCTTT	TRBV7-9	.	TRBD1	TRBJ1-1
CASSPAVSGLYQPQHF	TGTGCCAGCAGCCCAGCGGTGAGTGGGTTGTATCAGCCCCAGCATTTT	TRBV28	.	.	TRBJ1-5
CASSGHFRGRANYNEQFF	TGTGCCAGCAGTGGACACTTTCGAGGGAGGGCTAATTACAATGAGCAGTTCTTC	TRBV6-1	.	TRBD2	TRBJ2-1
CAWRINQGGSPLHF	TGTGCCTGGAGAATTAACCAGGGCGGTTCACCCCTCCACTTT	TRBV30	.	.	TRBJ1-6
CASSLEQGGGYTF	TGTGCCAGCAGCTTAGAACAGGGGGGTGGCTACACCTTC	TRBV7-9	few	TRBD1	TRBJ1-2
CASSVYRGSLQPQHF	TGTGCCAGCAGCGTCTACAGGGGTAGTCTTCAGCCCCAGCATTTT	TRBV21-1	.	.	TRBJ1-5
CASSLGAGVNTEAFF	TGCGCCAGCAGCTTGGGGGCAGGGGTGAACACTGAAGCTTTCTTT	TRBV5-1	.	.	TRBJ1-1
CASSREGGYEQYF	TGTGCCAGCAGTCGGGAGGGGGGCTACGAGCAGTACTTC	TRBV2	.	TRBD2	TRBJ2-7
CASSSSKGVQYF	TGTGCCAGCTCATCCTCCAAGGGGGTTCAGTACTTC	TRBV7-9	once	.	TRBJ2-4
CASSLGGTAGSNYGYTF	TGCGCCAGCAGCTTGGGTGGGACAGCAGGGTCTAACTATGGCTACACCTTC	TRBV5-1	.	TRBD1	TRBJ1-2
CASRDNNYGYTF	TGTGCCAGCCGGGACAATAACTATGGCTACACCTTC	TRBV2	.	.	TRBJ1-2
CASSVQGAQVGANVLTF	TGTGCCAGCAGTGTACAGGGGGCGCAGGTTGGGGCCAACGTCCTGACTTTC	TRBV6-1	.	TRBD1	TRBJ2-6
CSASGNTEAFF	TGCAGTGCTTCCGGGAACACTGAAGCTTTCTTT	TRBV20-1	.	.	TRBJ1-1
CASSTRGAGYEQTYF	TGTGCCAGCAGCACGCGGGGGGCCGGCTACGAGCAGACGTACTTC	TRBV9	.	TRBD2	TRBJ2-7
CASSQGRQSEAFF	TGTGCCAGCAGCCAAGGCCGACAGAGTGAAGCTTTCTTT	TRBV3-1/TRBV3-2	once	.	TRBJ1-1
CASSLGLGPQHF	TGTGCCAGCAGCTTAGGTCTAGGGCCCCAGCATTTT	TRBV7-2	.	.	TRBJ1-5
CASSRGRENYGYTF	TGTGCCAGCTCCCGCGGGAGGGAGAACTATGGCTACACCTTC	TRBV18	.	.	TRBJ1-2
CASSPKLLKLGENIQYF	TGTGCCAGCAGCCCTAAACTGTTAAAGCTAGGTGAAAACATTCAGTACTTC	TRBV25-1	.	.	TRBJ2-4
CASGKTGRGGQPQHF	TGTGCCAGTGGTAAGACAGGGCGGGGAGGTCAGCCCCAGCATTTT	TRBV19	.	TRBD1	TRBJ1-5
CASSDPPTGNYGYTF	TGCGCCAGCAGCGATCCGCCTACAGGGAACTATGGCTACACCTTC	TRBV4-1	.	.	TRBJ1-2
CASSLSVSNYGYTF	TGTGCCAGCAGCTTATCGGTTTCTAACTATGGCTACACCTTC	TRBV7-2	.	.	TRBJ1-2
CASSLGGASYEQYF	TGTGCCAGCAGCCTCGGCGGGGCGTCCTACGAGCAGTACTTC	TRBV14	once	.	TRBJ2-7
CASSLAGPDRNEQFF	TGCGCCAGCAGCTTGGCAGGGCCGGATAGGAATGAGCAGTTCTTC	TRBV5-1	.	.	TRBJ2-1
CASSEWGLAGGSPYEQYF	TGCGCCAGCAGTGAGTGGGGACTAGCGGGAGGGAGTCCCTACGAGCAGTACTTC	TRBV10-2	.	TRBD2	TRBJ2-7
CASSLNTEAFF	TGTGCCAGCAGTTTAAACACTGAAGCTTTCTTT	TRBV2	.	.	TRBJ1-1
CASSYVRATNTGELFF	TGTGCCAGCAGTTACGTGCGGGCTACGAACACCGGGGAGCTGTTTTTT	TRBV6-5	.	.	TRBJ2-2